The TCR beta chain described here comes from a study of blood T cell repertoires in COVID-19. Study in general: Samples taken during acute and convalescent COVID-19 were collected in the United States, Italy and Spain.

Sequencing used immunoSEQ multiplex PCR; TCRdb keeps in-frame clones, though not all of them. The table has 250,000 to 300,000 clones, approximately 91% seen once. The J segment lost 3 bases and the V segment lost 4 bases, leaving 6 bases of the junction unmatched. The CDR3 runs to 15 residues. Germline CDR1 and CDR2: SGHRS and YFSETQ. Sequencing was performed on peripheral blood. This receptor was identified in a man aged 50 to 60 with acute or convalescent COVID-19. This chain joins TRBV5-1 and TRBJ1-1, with 10 bases that match TRBD1. The CDR3 loop is CASSPWTGGDTEAFF. CDR3 DNA sequence: TGCGCCAGCAGCCCGTGGACAGGGGGGGACACTGAAGCTTTCTTT. The full variable domain, completed using reference TRBV5-1 and TRBJ1-1, is KAGVTQTPRYLIKTRGQQVTLSCSPISGHRSVSWYQQTPGQGLQFLFEYFSETQRNKGNFPGRFSGRQFSNSRSEMNVSTLELGDSALYLCASSPWTGGDTEAFFGQGTRLTVV.